The count of the clone carrying this T cell receptor beta chain is one. Its antigen is unidentified. This sample stems from a study of vaccination effects on CD4 cells after COVID-19. Study in general: Each person got two doses of an mRNA SARS-CoV-2 vaccine, BNT162b2 or mRNA-1273. Findings and caveats of the study: Pronounced clonal contraction occurred in clones induced by infection and by vaccine late after vaccination.

Sequencing was performed with immunoSEQ multiplex PCR; in TCRdb, only in-frame clones are kept and a portion is missing. The sample lists about 45,000 clones, 65% to 70% occurring once. Antigen-specific CD4+ T cells expanded by the ViraFEST assay with viral peptide pools were then sequenced. Culture proceeded for under twelve days, and CD4+ T cells were then isolated. SARS-CoV-2 infected the person between March and December 2020, as confirmed by PCR. PBMC were cultured at roughly 2 million per well with approximately 9 IU/ml IL-2 and approximately 10 ug/ml peptides. The authors exchanged half the medium for IL-2 medium on days 3 and 7. V shed 5 bases, J shed 0 bases, and the junction held 12 bases outside the gene matches. CDR3 length: 18 residues. Germline V gives CDR1 MGHRA, CDR2 YSYEKL.

The TCR was taken from a human donor who had a prior SARS-CoV-2 infection. The sample in question was CD4+ T cells from PBMCs cultured with a peptide pool, obtained before COVID-19 vaccination. V gene TRBV4-1 combines with J gene TRBJ1-1, with 10 bases fitting TRBD1. As DNA, the CDR3 is TGCGCCAGCAGCTTACCGGGACAGGGGCGTCTGATGAACACTGAAGCTTTCTTT. This gives the protein CASSLPGQGRLMNTEAFF.